Shown below are 25 T cell receptor beta chains from a single sample sequenced in a study of blood T cell repertoires in COVID-19. The assay was immunoSEQ multiplex PCR, and TCRdb's table has in-frame clones only and misses some. The sample yields around 300,000 clones, 70% to 90% seen once. Input material: PBMCs or T cells enriched from blood (not recorded which). The source of these receptors is a woman aged 30 to 39 who had recovered from COVID-19.

V and J are TRBV27 and TRBJ1-2; 7 bases are shared with TRBD1. J was trimmed by 4 bases and V by 10 bases; bases with no gene match: 9. The CDR3 has 13 residues. Germline V gives CDR1 MNHEY, CDR2 SMNVEV (reference sequence). CDR3 amino acids: CATRQGQAYGYTF. Here the CDR3 DNA reads TGTGCCACTAGACAGGGTCAGGCCTATGGCTACACCTTC.

The chain combines TRBV6-5 with TRBJ1-5; 9 bases match TRBD1. The length of the CDR3 is 14 residues. Per the germline V gene, CDR1 is MNHEY and CDR2 is SVGAGI. Unmatched junction bases numbered 7, after V lost 7 bases and J lost 6 bases. The CDR3: CASTRTGEGQPQHF. The CDR3 DNA reads as TGTGCCAGCACCCGGACAGGGGAAGGTCAGCCCCAGCATTTT.

The rearrangement links TRBV2 to TRBJ1-2; the match to TRBD1 covers 7 bases. J was trimmed by 4 bases and V by 6 bases; bases with no gene match: 8. Germline values: CDR1 SNHLY, CDR2 FYNNEI. The CDR3 is made up of 14 amino acids. CDR3 in DNA: TGTGCCAGCAGGATCGGGACAGCGAGCTATGGCTACACCTTC. Translating it yields CASRIGTASYGYTF.

The chain uses TRBV7-2 and TRBJ2-1, with TRBD2 matching 9 bases. With 2 bases clipped from V and 6 bases from J, the junction kept 8 bases outside the gene matches. Germline CDR1 reads SGHTA; CDR2 reads FQGNSA. This CDR3 is 16 amino acids long. CDR3 nucleotide sequence: TGTGCCAGCAGCTTATATCGCGGGGGGGCCGGCAATGAGCAGTTCTTC. This sequence encodes CASSLYRGGAGNEQFF.

In DNA, the CDR3 is TGTGCCAGCTCGAGACAGGGGGCCCTTAATTCACCCCTCCACTTT. This encodes CASSRQGALNSPLHF. The genes are TRBV18 and TRBJ1-6, with 10 bases fitting TRBD1. J was trimmed by 6 bases and V by 6 bases; bases with no gene match: 5. Germline V CDR1 and CDR2: KGHSH, LQKENI. This CDR3 region has 15 residues.

The chain has TRBV4-2 and TRBJ2-2; 11 bases align to TRBD1. CDR3 length equals 18 residues. V shed 4 bases and J 10 bases; nucleotides not matched to a gene: 17. The germline CDR1 and CDR2 sequences are LGHNA and YNFKEQ. CDR3 sequence reads: CASSRLLPGQGESEELFF. CDR3 nucleotide sequence: TGTGCCAGCAGCCGCCTGCTTCCGGGACAGGGGGAAAGCGAGGAGCTGTTTTTT.

The rearrangement links TRBV28 to TRBJ2-7, with a tentative D call TRBD2 (6 bases). V lost 2 bases, J lost 7 bases, and 12 bases lay in between. Germline values: CDR1 MDHEN, CDR2 SYDVKM. There are 13 residues in the CDR3. CDR3 nucleotide sequence: TGTGCCAGCAGTTTAGGAGGGATCGGGGAGCAGTACTTC. Amino acids: CASSLGGIGEQYF.

The chain has TRBV5-1 and TRBJ1-6; D remains ambiguous. CDR1 is SGHRS, CDR2 YFSETQ, per germline. The CDR3 is 14 residues long. V was pared by 0 bases and J by 10 bases, with 11 bases between. For the CDR3, the DNA is TGCGCCAGCAGCTTGGACCTGGAGTACTCACCCCTCCACTTT. Amino acids: CASSLDLEYSPLHF.

This chain uses TRBV2 with TRBJ1-5; D remains ambiguous. Per germline, CDR1 SNHLY and CDR2 FYNNEI. Trimming took off 2 bases at V and 2 bases at J, with 7 bases between the two ends. CDR3 length equals 14 residues. CDR3 bases: TGTGCCAGCAGTGAAAGAGAACGCAATCAGCCCCAGCATTTT. This sequence encodes CASSERERNQPQHF.

The gene calls are TRBV10-3 and TRBJ2-7; TRBD1 agrees at 8 bases. V lost 3 bases, J lost 6 bases, and 7 bases stayed unmatched. This CDR3 contains 14 residues. Germline V lookup: CDR1 ENHRY, CDR2 SYGVKD. In nucleotides, the CDR3 is TGTGCCATCAGTGACTGGACAGGGAATTTCGAGCAGTACTTC. Protein: CAISDWTGNFEQYF.

The J gene is TRBJ1-2, the V gene TRBV9; 7 bases match TRBD1. Germline V gives CDR1 SGDLS, CDR2 YYNGEE. The CDR3 has 14 residues. Trimming at V came to 0 bases and at J to 4 bases, leaving 3 bases not matched to a gene. CDR3 protein: CASSVAPGGYGYTF. DNA for the CDR3: TGTGCCAGCAGCGTAGCACCAGGGGGCTATGGCTACACCTTC.

This clone was counted a single time. A read error may produce the germline difference seen at one junction end. The rearrangement links TRBV7-7 to TRBJ1-3; D is unresolved. The germline V gene has CDR1 SSHAT and CDR2 FNYEAQ (reference sequence). This CDR3 is 16 amino acids long. CDR3 in DNA: TGTGCTAGCAGCTTAAACCCTCCCGGTTCTGGAAACACCATATATTTT. It encodes CASSLNPPGSGNTIYF. The variable domain in full, with the rest retrieved from reference TRBV7-7 and TRBJ1-3, is GAGVSQSPRYKVTKRGQDVTLRCDPISSHATLYWYQQALGQGPEFLTYFNYEAQPDKSGLPSDRFSAERPEGSISTLTIQRTEQRDSAMYRCASSLNPPGSGNTIYFGEGSWLTVV.

The V call is TRBV19, the J call TRBJ2-7; D gene ambiguous. V lost 0 bases, J lost 2 bases, and 8 bases lay in between. In germline, CDR1 is LNHDA, CDR2 SQIVND (reference sequence). The CDR3 contains 14 residues. DNA for the CDR3: TGTGCCAGTAGTATAGAGGTTACGGCCTACGAGCAGTACTTC. Translating gives CASSIEVTAYEQYF.

This chain links TRBV5-1 with TRBJ1-1; 7 bases fit TRBD1. The CDR3 extends over 17 amino acids. Germline CDR1 and CDR2: SGHRS and YFSETQ. V shed 0 bases, J shed 1 base, and the junction held 9 bases outside the gene matches. CDR3 in amino acids: CASSLAPNRGQNTEAFF. The CDR3, as DNA: TGCGCCAGCAGCTTGGCCCCGAACAGGGGCCAGAACACTGAAGCTTTCTTT.

This clone came up once. The chain combines TRBV6-1 with TRBJ1-2, with 7 positions matching TRBD1. After removal of 3 bases from V and 5 bases from J, the junction contained 6 bases not matched to a gene. Germline CDR1 reads MNHNS; CDR2 reads SASEGT. The CDR3 loop spans 14 amino acids. CDR3 nucleotides: TGTGCCAGCAGTGAGGGACAGAGCCTATATGGCTACACCTTC. It translates to CASSEGQSLYGYTF.

As to this clone: At one end the junction does not follow the germline gene, possibly because of a read error. The chain uses TRBV4-3 and TRBJ2-7; the D gene is possibly TRBD2 (5 bases). CDR1 is LGHNA and CDR2 is YSLEER in the germline V gene. There are 15 residues in the CDR3. This CDR3 is CASSQDRGSIYGQYF. CDR3 nucleotides: TGCGCCAGCAGCCAAGATAGAGGGTCCATCTACGGGCAGTACTTC.

V gene TRBV19 combines with J gene TRBJ2-7, with a possible D match to TRBD1 (6 bases). The CDR3 consists of 14 residues. V shed 0 bases and J shed 4 bases, with 10 bases lying between them. Germline lookup yields CDR1 LNHDA and CDR2 SQIVND (reference sequence). CDR3 in amino acids: CASSIDGRGYEQYF. In DNA, the CDR3 is TGTGCCAGTAGTATAGATGGCAGGGGTTACGAGCAGTACTTC. The full variable domain, with the rest looked up from reference TRBV19 and TRBJ2-7, is DGGITQSPKYLFRKEGQNVTLSCEQNLNHDAMYWYRQDPGQGLRLIYYSQIVNDFQKGDIAEGYSVSREKKESFPLTVTSAQKNPTAFYLCASSIDGRGYEQYFGPGTRLTVT.

This chain uses TRBV9 with TRBJ1-1; D possibly corresponds to TRBD1 (6 bases). Germline values: CDR1 SGDLS, CDR2 YYNGEE. CDR3 length: 14 residues. V was clipped by 2 bases and J by 1 base, with 9 bases between them. The CDR3 nucleotides read TGTGCCAGCAGCGTGACGACAGGGAACACTGAAGCTTTCTTT. Translated: CASSVTTGNTEAFF.

The rearrangement links TRBV7-2 to TRBJ1-3; D gene uncertain. From germline, CDR1 is SGHTA and CDR2 FQGNSA. The CDR3 runs 17 residues. V lost 5 bases and J 0 bases, leaving 17 bases between the germline ends. CDR3 sequence (DNA): TGTGCCAGCAGCCCGAGAGGTACCAGAAGCTCTGGAAACACCATATATTTT. Its translation: CASSPRGTRSSGNTIYF.

The chain is built from TRBV5-1 and TRBJ1-1; TRBD1 is a possible D gene (6 bases). The CDR3 runs 12 residues. V was trimmed by 4 bases and J by 6 bases, leaving 10 bases between them. CDR1 and CDR2 from the germline V gene are SGHRS and YFSETQ. CDR3 bases: TGCGCCAGCAGCCAGGGGCAGTCTGAAGCTTTCTTT. Protein: CASSQGQSEAFF. The variable domain in full, completed from reference TRBV5-1 and TRBJ1-1, reads KAGVTQTPRYLIKTRGQQVTLSCSPISGHRSVSWYQQTPGQGLQFLFEYFSETQRNKGNFPGRFSGRQFSNSRSEMNVSTLELGDSALYLCASSQGQSEAFFGQGTRLTVV.

The V call is TRBV7-9, the J call TRBJ1-1; no clear D gene. V lost 1 base to trimming and J lost 3 bases, with 12 bases between them. The CDR3 contains 15 residues. Germline V gene lookup returns CDR1 SEHNR and CDR2 FQNEAQ (reference sequence). The CDR3 is CASSLGSNSHTEAFF. DNA of the CDR3: TGTGCCAGCAGCTTAGGCTCCAACAGTCACACTGAAGCTTTCTTT.

CDR3 region: CASSLDRDRADGYTF. CDR3 in DNA: TGCGCCAGCAGCTTGGATAGGGACAGGGCGGATGGCTACACCTTC. This chain links TRBV5-1 with TRBJ1-2; 9 bases line up with TRBD1. The CDR3 covers 15 residues. Germline-derived CDR1 and CDR2 are SGHRS and YFSETQ. After removal of 0 bases from V and 6 bases from J, the junction contained 6 bases not matched to a gene.

V and J are TRBV6-6 and TRBJ1-1; TRBD1 might be the D (6 bases). This CDR3 comprises 14 residues. From germline, CDR1 is MNHNY and CDR2 SVGAGI (reference sequence). Between the trimmed V and J ends, which lost 6 bases and 5 bases, there was a span of 16 bases. For the CDR3, the DNA is TGTGCCAGCAGCCCCGGGACATTTGGGACTGAAGCTTTCTTT. Encoded protein: CASSPGTFGTEAFF.

This clone was seen once. The chain links TRBV5-5 to TRBJ1-4, with D maybe TRBD1 (5 bases). Trimming shortened V by 0 bases and J by 3 bases, and 6 bases separated the two germline ends. CDR1 and CDR2 from the germline V gene are SGHKS and YYEKEE (reference sequence). This CDR3 comprises 14 residues. The DNA of the CDR3 is TGTGCCAGCAGCTTGGGACAGCCTAATGAAAAACTGTTTTTT. This sequence encodes CASSLGQPNEKLFF.

This chain uses TRBV7-2 with TRBJ2-1; 8 bases line up with TRBD2. The CDR3 is 14 residues long. Germline V gene data show CDR1 as SGHTA and CDR2 as FQGNSA. The V segment lost 1 base and the J segment 7 bases; nucleotides outside the gene matches: 3. The CDR3 region is CASSLGRGENEQFF. DNA for the CDR3: TGTGCCAGCAGCTTAGGGCGGGGGGAAAATGAGCAGTTCTTC.